Sequencing of this T cell receptor beta chain was carried out in a study of cytomegalovirus exposure and HLA in healthy donors. The ends lost 1 base at V and 3 bases at J; junction bases unmatched: 7. This CDR3 is 17 amino acids long. Germline lookup yields CDR1 LNHNV and CDR2 YYDKDF (reference sequence). PCR primers comprised 60 Vbeta and 13 Jbeta primers. Only in-frame clones appear in the TCRdb table, and some are missing; sequencing was by immunoSEQ multiplex PCR. The data contain about 100,000 clones, roughly 80% of them singletons. Sequenced material: PBMCs. This chain links TRBV15 with TRBJ1-5, with TRBD1 matching 9 bases. This TCR was recovered from a man between 35 and 55 years old in good health and CMV-seronegative. The CDR3 loop is CATSRAVTGGNNQPQHF. DNA for the CDR3: TGTGCCACCAGCAGAGCCGTGACAGGGGGGAACAATCAGCCCCAGCATTTT.